Listed below are T cell receptor beta chains from one sample, sequenced in a study of cytomegalovirus exposure and HLA in healthy donors. The data were produced by immunoSEQ multiplex PCR, yet TCRdb's version contains in-frame clones alone and is incomplete. The sample contains roughly 180,000 clones, approximately 77% of which appear only once. The material sequenced was PBMCs. The receptors stem from a female donor in good health and CMV-seronegative. Each CDR3 is given with its conserved first and last residue. A D gene is named only where the DNA matches it firmly. Rows give clone size only sometimes, using once, few, many, or a class for an expanded clone.

d_gene: TRBD1; v_gene: TRBV13; abundance: few; j_gene: TRBJ2-3; CDR3aa: CASSLGTGTGDTDTQYF; CDR3nt: TGTGCCAGCAGCTTGGGAACTGGGACAGGGGACACAGATACGCAGTATTTT
d_gene: TRBD1; v_gene: TRBV5-1; abundance: -; j_gene: TRBJ1-4; CDR3aa: CASSLEGQLNEKLFF; CDR3nt: TGCGCCAGCAGCTTGGAGGGACAGCTAAATGAAAAACTGTTTTTT
d_gene: -; v_gene: TRBV11-2; abundance: -; j_gene: TRBJ1-4; CDR3aa: CASSFTGPQDEKLFF; CDR3nt: TGTGCCAGCAGCTTCACAGGACCACAGGACGAAAAACTGTTTTTT
d_gene: -; v_gene: TRBV4-1; abundance: -; j_gene: TRBJ2-6; CDR3aa: CASSQEPGSGANVLTF; CDR3nt: TGCGCCAGCAGCCAAGAACCAGGGTCGGGGGCCAACGTCCTGACTTTC
d_gene: -; v_gene: TRBV9; abundance: -; j_gene: TRBJ2-1; CDR3aa: CASSPLSRGNEQFF; CDR3nt: TGTGCCAGCAGCCCCCTTTCCAGGGGCAATGAGCAGTTCTTC
d_gene: TRBD2; v_gene: TRBV7-9; abundance: -; j_gene: TRBJ2-2; CDR3aa: CASSLSGTANTGELFF; CDR3nt: TGTGCCAGCAGCTTAAGCGGGACCGCGAACACCGGGGAGCTGTTTTTT
d_gene: -; v_gene: TRBV6-1; abundance: -; j_gene: TRBJ2-7; CDR3aa: CASRPPGISYEQYF; CDR3nt: TGTGCCAGCAGACCCCCCGGGATCTCCTACGAGCAGTACTTC
d_gene: -; v_gene: TRBV19; abundance: -; j_gene: TRBJ1-5; CDR3aa: CASDEDSGPQHF; CDR3nt: TGTGCCAGTGATGAGGATTCGGGGCCCCAGCATTTT
d_gene: -; v_gene: TRBV4-3; abundance: -; j_gene: TRBJ2-5; CDR3aa: CASSQEGDGGETQYF; CDR3nt: TGCGCCAGCAGCCAAGAGGGGGACGGGGGAGAGACCCAGTACTTC
d_gene: TRBD1; v_gene: TRBV15; abundance: -; j_gene: TRBJ2-7; CDR3aa: CATAGTGDYEQYF; CDR3nt: TGTGCCACGGCCGGGACAGGGGACTACGAGCAGTACTTC
d_gene: TRBD1; v_gene: TRBV10-3; abundance: -; j_gene: TRBJ1-3; CDR3aa: CATQDRDIRNTIYF; CDR3nt: TGTGCCACTCAAGACAGGGACATTCGAAACACCATATATTTT
d_gene: -; v_gene: TRBV5-8; abundance: -; j_gene: TRBJ1-6; CDR3aa: CASSFASPLHF; CDR3nt: TGTGCCAGCAGCTTTGCGTCACCCCTCCACTTT
d_gene: -; v_gene: TRBV7-6; abundance: once; j_gene: TRBJ1-1; CDR3aa: CASSLGGPAEAFF; CDR3nt: TGTGCCAGCAGCTTAGGGGGGCCGGCTGAAGCTTTCTTT
d_gene: -; v_gene: TRBV6-1; abundance: -; j_gene: TRBJ2-7; CDR3aa: CASSEDPGFGEQYF; CDR3nt: TGTGCCAGCAGTGAAGATCCGGGTTTCGGGGAGCAGTACTTC
d_gene: -; v_gene: TRBV11-2; abundance: -; j_gene: TRBJ1-3; CDR3aa: CACSLEQRNTIYF; CDR3nt: TGTGCCTGCAGCTTAGAGCAACGGAACACCATATATTTT
d_gene: -; v_gene: TRBV2; abundance: -; j_gene: TRBJ1-1; CDR3aa: CASSPTAMNTEAFF; CDR3nt: TGTGCCAGCAGTCCGACAGCCATGAACACTGAAGCTTTCTTT
d_gene: TRBD1; v_gene: TRBV5-1; abundance: -; j_gene: TRBJ2-2; CDR3aa: CASSPGRTGGTGELFF; CDR3nt: TGCGCCAGCAGCCCTGGGAGGACAGGGGGCACCGGGGAGCTGTTTTTT
d_gene: -; v_gene: TRBV18; abundance: -; j_gene: TRBJ2-5; CDR3aa: CASSPGSRRTQETQYF; CDR3nt: TGTGCCAGCTCACCCGGCTCTCGACGGACTCAAGAGACCCAGTACTTC
d_gene: TRBD2; v_gene: TRBV30; abundance: -; j_gene: TRBJ2-1; CDR3aa: CAWSPLAGGPNNEQFF; CDR3nt: TGTGCCTGGAGTCCACTAGCGGGAGGACCTAACAATGAGCAGTTCTTC
d_gene: TRBD2; v_gene: TRBV7-3; abundance: -; j_gene: TRBJ2-1; CDR3aa: CASSLASTSGEQFF; CDR3nt: TGTGCCAGCAGCTTAGCCTCGACTAGCGGTGAGCAGTTCTTC
d_gene: -; v_gene: TRBV28; abundance: -; j_gene: TRBJ2-5; CDR3aa: CASSRETQYF; CDR3nt: TGTGCCAGCAGTCGGGAGACCCAGTACTTC
d_gene: TRBD2; v_gene: TRBV4-3; abundance: -; j_gene: TRBJ2-7; CDR3aa: CASSHLAGGPHEQYF; CDR3nt: TGCGCCAGCAGCCACCTAGCGGGAGGGCCACACGAGCAGTACTTC
d_gene: -; v_gene: TRBV14; abundance: -; j_gene: TRBJ1-3; CDR3aa: CASSQDRGNTIYF; CDR3nt: TGTGCCAGCAGCCAAGATCGGGGAAACACCATATATTTT
d_gene: TRBD1; v_gene: TRBV18; abundance: -; j_gene: TRBJ2-7; CDR3aa: CASSADRGGLGEQYF; CDR3nt: TGTGCCAGCTCAGCGGACAGGGGGGGACTTGGTGAGCAGTACTTC
d_gene: -; v_gene: TRBV6-1; abundance: -; j_gene: TRBJ1-4; CDR3aa: CASSERDIYEKLFF; CDR3nt: TGTGCCAGCAGTGAACGGGACATTTATGAAAAACTGTTTTTT
d_gene: -; v_gene: TRBV6-4; abundance: -; j_gene: TRBJ2-3; CDR3aa: CASSGGPSTDTQYF; CDR3nt: TGTGCCAGCTCCGGGGGGCCCTCCACAGATACGCAGTATTTT
d_gene: TRBD1; v_gene: TRBV7-3; abundance: -; j_gene: TRBJ2-1; CDR3aa: CASGDRDPRGDNEQFF; CDR3nt: TGTGCCTCTGGGGACAGGGACCCTAGGGGGGACAATGAGCAGTTCTTC
d_gene: TRBD1; v_gene: TRBV6-4; abundance: few; j_gene: TRBJ1-6; CDR3aa: CASSVYRGNSPLHF; CDR3nt: TGTGCCAGCAGTGTGTACAGGGGCAATTCACCCCTCCACTTT
d_gene: -; v_gene: TRBV11-1; abundance: -; j_gene: TRBJ2-1; CDR3aa: CASSLPGLRGYEQFF; CDR3nt: TGTGCCAGCAGCTTGCCGGGACTCCGTGGTTATGAGCAGTTCTTC
d_gene: TRBD1; v_gene: TRBV7-9; abundance: -; j_gene: TRBJ1-5; CDR3aa: CASSKTGGGQPQHF; CDR3nt: TGTGCCAGCAGCAAGACAGGGGGCGGACAGCCCCAGCATTTT
d_gene: TRBD1; v_gene: TRBV2; abundance: -; j_gene: TRBJ1-5; CDR3aa: CASSEQGASQPQHF; CDR3nt: TGTGCCAGCAGTGAACAGGGGGCAAGTCAGCCCCAGCATTTT
d_gene: TRBD1; v_gene: TRBV4-2; abundance: -; j_gene: TRBJ2-7; CDR3aa: CASSLQIGTGINEQYF; CDR3nt: TGTGCCAGCAGCCTCCAAATAGGGACAGGGATCAACGAGCAGTACTTC
d_gene: -; v_gene: TRBV7-2; abundance: -; j_gene: TRBJ2-7; CDR3aa: CASSWPGGGYEQYF; CDR3nt: TGTGCCAGCAGCTGGCCCGGGGGTGGGTACGAGCAGTACTTC
d_gene: -; v_gene: TRBV19; abundance: -; j_gene: TRBJ1-5; CDR3aa: CASRGGALRLRQPQHF; CDR3nt: TGTGCCAGTAGAGGGGGGGCTTTGAGGCTTAGACAGCCCCAGCATTTT
d_gene: TRBD1; v_gene: TRBV7-3; abundance: -; j_gene: TRBJ1-2; CDR3aa: CASSLRDRSTYGYTF; CDR3nt: TGTGCCAGCAGCTTAAGGGACAGGTCCACCTATGGCTACACCTTC
d_gene: -; v_gene: TRBV2; abundance: few; j_gene: TRBJ2-7; CDR3aa: CASSEGRTKIGYEQYF; CDR3nt: TGTGCCAGCAGTGAAGGACGGACAAAGATAGGATACGAGCAGTACTTC
d_gene: TRBD2; v_gene: TRBV10-3; abundance: -; j_gene: TRBJ2-7; CDR3aa: CAISGRDFGSSGSLYEQYF; CDR3nt: TGTGCCATCAGTGGCCGGGACTTCGGTTCTAGCGGGAGTCTCTACGAGCAGTACTTC
d_gene: -; v_gene: TRBV7-2; abundance: once; j_gene: TRBJ2-3; CDR3aa: CASSLALSGLSDTQYF; CDR3nt: TGTGCCAGCAGCTTAGCGCTGTCGGGGTTATCAGATACGCAGTATTTT
d_gene: -; v_gene: TRBV6-5; abundance: -; j_gene: TRBJ2-1; CDR3aa: CASSLTTYNEQFF; CDR3nt: TGTGCCAGCAGTTTAACTACCTACAATGAGCAGTTCTTC
d_gene: TRBD1; v_gene: TRBV13; abundance: once; j_gene: TRBJ2-7; CDR3aa: CASSTRTGSEQYF; CDR3nt: TGTGCCAGCAGCACTAGGACAGGGTCCGAGCAGTACTTC
d_gene: -; v_gene: TRBV20-1; abundance: few; j_gene: TRBJ2-7; CDR3aa: CSGGTNYEQYF; CDR3nt: TGCAGTGGAGGGACAAACTACGAGCAGTACTTC
d_gene: TRBD1; v_gene: TRBV27; abundance: -; j_gene: TRBJ1-2; CDR3aa: CASSTRTGLSYGYTF; CDR3nt: TGTGCCAGCAGTACCCGGACAGGGCTGAGCTATGGCTACACCTTC
d_gene: -; v_gene: TRBV5-1; abundance: once; j_gene: TRBJ2-3; CDR3aa: CASSLVRLFTDTDTQYF; CDR3nt: TGCGCCAGCAGCTTGGTGAGATTGTTCACCGACACAGATACGCAGTATTTT
d_gene: -; v_gene: TRBV5-1; abundance: -; j_gene: TRBJ1-6; CDR3aa: CASSFAQGLNSPLHF; CDR3nt: TGCGCCAGCAGCTTTGCACAGGGCTTAAATTCACCCCTCCACTTT
d_gene: TRBD1; v_gene: TRBV7-2; abundance: -; j_gene: TRBJ2-2; CDR3aa: CASSSRGTGNTGELFF; CDR3nt: TGTGCCAGCAGCTCCCGTGGGACAGGGAACACCGGGGAGCTGTTTTTT
d_gene: -; v_gene: TRBV11-2; abundance: -; j_gene: TRBJ2-2; CDR3aa: CASSFNSPATGELFF; CDR3nt: TGTGCCAGCAGCTTTAACTCCCCAGCGACCGGGGAGCTGTTTTTT
d_gene: -; v_gene: TRBV4-3; abundance: -; j_gene: TRBJ2-7; CDR3aa: CASSQEDNRVNSYEQYF; CDR3nt: TGCGCCAGCAGCCAAGAGGACAACAGGGTTAACTCCTACGAGCAGTACTTC
d_gene: -; v_gene: TRBV4-1; abundance: few; j_gene: TRBJ1-6; CDR3aa: CASSARTENSPLHF; CDR3nt: TGCGCCTCTTCGGCCAGGACAGAGAATTCACCCCTCCACTTT
d_gene: TRBD1; v_gene: TRBV4-2; abundance: -; j_gene: TRBJ1-1; CDR3aa: CASSRPGQGRWEAFF; CDR3nt: TGTGCCAGCAGCCGCCCGGGACAGGGGAGGTGGGAAGCTTTCTTT
d_gene: -; v_gene: TRBV6-5; abundance: -; j_gene: TRBJ2-3; CDR3aa: CASRRQGRTDTQYF; CDR3nt: TGTGCCAGCAGGCGGCAGGGGAGAACAGATACGCAGTATTTT
d_gene: -; v_gene: TRBV5-5; abundance: -; j_gene: TRBJ1-5; CDR3aa: CASRPADYNQPQHF; CDR3nt: TGTGCCAGCAGGCCCGCGGACTACAATCAGCCCCAGCATTTT
d_gene: -; v_gene: TRBV10-3; abundance: -; j_gene: TRBJ1-1; CDR3aa: CAISESTGTGTEAFF; CDR3nt: TGTGCCATCAGTGAATCTACAGGGACCGGCACTGAAGCTTTCTTT
d_gene: -; v_gene: TRBV4-1; abundance: -; j_gene: TRBJ2-7; CDR3aa: CASRDRDTSYEQYF; CDR3nt: TGCGCCAGCAGGGACCGGGACACCTCCTACGAGCAGTACTTC
d_gene: TRBD1; v_gene: TRBV4-2; abundance: -; j_gene: TRBJ1-1; CDR3aa: CASRPQGEGMNTEAFF; CDR3nt: TGTGCCAGCAGACCGCAGGGGGAAGGGATGAACACTGAAGCTTTCTTT
d_gene: -; v_gene: TRBV5-6; abundance: few; j_gene: TRBJ1-2; CDR3aa: CASSPSGLEVYGYTF; CDR3nt: TGTGCCAGCAGCCCTTCCGGACTGGAAGTCTATGGCTACACCTTC
d_gene: -; v_gene: TRBV6-6; abundance: -; j_gene: TRBJ2-1; CDR3aa: CASIRRQGGNEQFF; CDR3nt: TGTGCCAGCATAAGGAGGCAGGGAGGCAATGAGCAGTTCTTC
d_gene: TRBD1; v_gene: TRBV5-1; abundance: -; j_gene: TRBJ2-1; CDR3aa: CASTGTGYNEQFF; CDR3nt: TGCGCCAGCACCGGGACAGGGTACAATGAGCAGTTCTTC
d_gene: -; v_gene: TRBV19; abundance: -; j_gene: TRBJ1-5; CDR3aa: CASSFSQYLNQPQHF; CDR3nt: TGTGCCAGTAGTTTTTCCCAGTACCTTAATCAGCCCCAGCATTTT